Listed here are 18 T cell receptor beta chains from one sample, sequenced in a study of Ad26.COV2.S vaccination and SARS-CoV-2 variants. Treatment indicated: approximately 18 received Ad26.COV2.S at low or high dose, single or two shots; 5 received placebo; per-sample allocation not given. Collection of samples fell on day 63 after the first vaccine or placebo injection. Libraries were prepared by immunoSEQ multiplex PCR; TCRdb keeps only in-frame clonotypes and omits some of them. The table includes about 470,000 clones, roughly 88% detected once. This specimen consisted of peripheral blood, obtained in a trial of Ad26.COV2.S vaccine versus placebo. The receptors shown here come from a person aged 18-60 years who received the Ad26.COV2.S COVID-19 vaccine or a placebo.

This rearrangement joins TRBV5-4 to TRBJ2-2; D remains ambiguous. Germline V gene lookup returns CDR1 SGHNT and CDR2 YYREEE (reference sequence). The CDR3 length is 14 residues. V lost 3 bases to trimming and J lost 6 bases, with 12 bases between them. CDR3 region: CASSWFSGPGELFF. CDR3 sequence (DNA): TGTGCCAGCAGCTGGTTCAGTGGTCCCGGGGAGCTGTTTTTT. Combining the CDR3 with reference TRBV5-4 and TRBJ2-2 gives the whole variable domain ETGVTQSPTHLIKTRGQQVTLRCSSQSGHNTVSWYQQALGQGPQFIFQYYREEENGRGNFPPRFSGLQFPNYSSELNVNALELDDSALYLCASSWFSGPGELFFGEGSRLTVL.

The CDR3 region is CASSRGAGGVYEQYF. The CDR3 DNA follows: TGCGCCAGCAGCCGCGGAGCAGGTGGGGTCTACGAGCAGTACTTC. V is TRBV4-3 and J is TRBJ2-7, with unresolved D. The CDR3 runs 15 residues. V was clipped by 4 bases and J by 3 bases, with 16 bases between them. The germline V gene has CDR1 LGHNA and CDR2 YSLEER.

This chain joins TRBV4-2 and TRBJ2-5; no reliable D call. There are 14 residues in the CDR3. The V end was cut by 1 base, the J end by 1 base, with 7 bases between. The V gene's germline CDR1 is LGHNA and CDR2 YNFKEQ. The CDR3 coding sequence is TGTGCCAGCAGCCAAGTGGAGAGCCAAGAGACCCAGTACTTC. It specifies CASSQVESQETQYF.

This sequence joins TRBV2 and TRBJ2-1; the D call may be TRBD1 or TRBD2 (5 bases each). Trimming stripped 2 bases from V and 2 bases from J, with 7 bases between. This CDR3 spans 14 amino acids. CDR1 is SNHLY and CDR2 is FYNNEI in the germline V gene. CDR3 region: CASSEMGAYNEQFF. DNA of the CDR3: TGTGCCAGCAGTGAAATGGGGGCCTACAATGAGCAGTTCTTC.

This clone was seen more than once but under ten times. The CDR3 nucleotides read TGTGCCAGCAGCACAGCGGGGAACTACGAGCAGTACTTC. Protein sequence: CASSTAGNYEQYF. The rearrangement joins TRBV5-4 to TRBJ2-7; 7 nucleotides align to TRBD2. The length of the CDR3 is 13 residues. Trimming took 4 bases from V and 3 from J; bases not matched to a gene: 4. CDR1 is SGHNT, CDR2 YYREEE, per germline (reference sequence).

This chain's CDR3 is CASGLGGRPGELFF. CDR3 bases: TGTGCTAGTGGTTTAGGGGGACGGCCCGGGGAGCTGTTTTTT. The rearrangement uses TRBV12-5 and TRBJ2-2; possible D gene TRBD1, 6 bases. With 3 bases removed from V and 6 bases from J, the gap between germline ends came to 11 bases. The CDR3 is made up of 14 amino acids. The germline gives CDR1 LGHNT, CDR2 FRNRAP.

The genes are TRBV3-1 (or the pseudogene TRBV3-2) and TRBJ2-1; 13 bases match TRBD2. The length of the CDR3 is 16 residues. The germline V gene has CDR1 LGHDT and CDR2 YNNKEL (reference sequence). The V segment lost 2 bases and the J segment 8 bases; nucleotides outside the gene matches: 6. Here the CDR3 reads CASSQRTSGRGDEQFF. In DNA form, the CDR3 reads TGTGCCAGCAGCCAAAGGACTAGCGGGAGAGGCGATGAGCAGTTCTTC.

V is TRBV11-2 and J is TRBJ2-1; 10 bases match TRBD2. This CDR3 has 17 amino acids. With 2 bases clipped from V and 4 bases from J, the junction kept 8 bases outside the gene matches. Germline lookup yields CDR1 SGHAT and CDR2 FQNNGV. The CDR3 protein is CASSLSSSGSQYNEQFF. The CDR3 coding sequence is TGTGCCAGCAGCTTATCGTCTAGCGGGAGTCAGTACAATGAGCAGTTCTTC.

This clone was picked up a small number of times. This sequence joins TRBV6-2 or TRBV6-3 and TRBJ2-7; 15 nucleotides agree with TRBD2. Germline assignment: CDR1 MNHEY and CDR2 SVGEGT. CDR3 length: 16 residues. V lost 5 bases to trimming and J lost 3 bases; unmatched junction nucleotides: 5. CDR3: CASSVGLAGGRYEQYF. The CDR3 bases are TGTGCCAGCAGTGTGGGACTAGCGGGGGGACGCTACGAGCAGTACTTC.

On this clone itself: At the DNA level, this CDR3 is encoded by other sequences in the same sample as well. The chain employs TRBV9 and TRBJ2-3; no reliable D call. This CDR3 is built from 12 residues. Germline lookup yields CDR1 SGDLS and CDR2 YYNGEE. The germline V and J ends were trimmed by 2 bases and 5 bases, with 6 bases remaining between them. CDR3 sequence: CASSVDVDTQYF. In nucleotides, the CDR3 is TGTGCCAGCAGCGTGGACGTAGATACGCAGTATTTT.

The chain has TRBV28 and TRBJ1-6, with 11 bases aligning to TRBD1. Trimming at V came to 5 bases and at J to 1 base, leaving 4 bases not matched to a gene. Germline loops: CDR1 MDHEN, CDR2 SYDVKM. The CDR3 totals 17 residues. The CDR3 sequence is CASSAGTGGSYNSPLHF. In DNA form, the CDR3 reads TGTGCCAGCAGTGCCGGGACAGGGGGTTCCTATAATTCACCCCTCCACTTT.

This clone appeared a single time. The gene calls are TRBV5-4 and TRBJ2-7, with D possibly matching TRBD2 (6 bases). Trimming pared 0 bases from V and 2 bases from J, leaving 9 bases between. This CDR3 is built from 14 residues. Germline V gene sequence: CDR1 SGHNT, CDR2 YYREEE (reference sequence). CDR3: CASSLAGRPYEQYF. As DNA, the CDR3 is TGTGCCAGCAGCTTGGCGGGGAGGCCCTACGAGCAGTACTTC.

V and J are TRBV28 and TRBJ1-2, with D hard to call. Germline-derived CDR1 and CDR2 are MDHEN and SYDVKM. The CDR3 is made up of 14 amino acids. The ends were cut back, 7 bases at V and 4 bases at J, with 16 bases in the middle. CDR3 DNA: TGTGCCAGCACTCTTGCGGGAGCCCTCTATGGCTACACCTTC. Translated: CASTLAGALYGYTF.

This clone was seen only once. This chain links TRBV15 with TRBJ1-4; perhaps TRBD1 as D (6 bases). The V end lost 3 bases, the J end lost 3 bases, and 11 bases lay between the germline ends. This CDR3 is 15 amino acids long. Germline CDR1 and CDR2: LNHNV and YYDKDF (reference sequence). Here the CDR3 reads CATSSGRGANEKLFF. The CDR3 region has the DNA TGTGCCACCAGCAGTGGCAGGGGCGCTAATGAAAAACTGTTTTTT.

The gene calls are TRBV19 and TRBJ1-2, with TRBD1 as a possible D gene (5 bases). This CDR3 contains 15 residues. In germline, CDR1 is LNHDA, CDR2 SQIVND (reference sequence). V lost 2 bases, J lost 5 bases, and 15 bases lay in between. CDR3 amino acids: CASSITPSGRYGYTF. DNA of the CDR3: TGTGCCAGTAGTATAACCCCCTCAGGGAGATATGGCTACACCTTC.

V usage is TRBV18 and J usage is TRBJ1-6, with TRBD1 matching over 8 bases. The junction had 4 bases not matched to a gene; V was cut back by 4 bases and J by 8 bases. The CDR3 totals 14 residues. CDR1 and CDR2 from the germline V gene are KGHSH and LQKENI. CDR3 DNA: TGTGCCAGCTCACAAGGACAGGGAGATTCACCCCTCCACTTT. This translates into CASSQGQGDSPLHF.

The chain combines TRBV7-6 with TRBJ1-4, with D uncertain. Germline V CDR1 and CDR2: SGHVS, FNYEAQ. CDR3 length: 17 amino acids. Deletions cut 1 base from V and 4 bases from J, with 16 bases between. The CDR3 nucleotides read TGTGCCAGCAGCTTAGGCCCCATCTGGGCCGATAATGAAAAACTGTTTTTT. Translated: CASSLGPIWADNEKLFF.

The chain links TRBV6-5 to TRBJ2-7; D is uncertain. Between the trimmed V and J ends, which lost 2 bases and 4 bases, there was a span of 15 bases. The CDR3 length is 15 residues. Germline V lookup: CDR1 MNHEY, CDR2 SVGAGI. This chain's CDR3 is CASSYLGPDAYEQYF. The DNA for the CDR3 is TGTGCCAGCAGTTACCTTGGACCGGATGCGTACGAGCAGTACTTC.